This passage covers 8 T cell receptor beta chains from one sample sequenced in a study of cytomegalovirus exposure and HLA in healthy donors. PCR used 60 Vbeta primers and 13 Jbeta primers. Sequenced by immunoSEQ multiplex PCR; TCRdb stores in-frame clones only, minus some. The table shows about 140,000 clones, with roughly 83% occurring only once. Sequenced: PBMCs. Receptors were obtained from a man aged 35-49 years in good health and CMV-seropositive.

The rearrangement uses TRBV9 and TRBJ1-2; 8 positions match TRBD1. The CDR3 extends over 15 amino acids. The V gene end was trimmed by 2 bases and the J gene end by 6 bases; junction bases not matched to a gene: 9. Germline CDR1 reads SGDLS; CDR2 reads YYNGEE. CDR3 DNA: TGTGCCAGCAGCGTCGGGACAGGCGCCTCAAATGGCTACACCTTC. Translating it yields CASSVGTGASNGYTF.

This chain links TRBV5-4 with TRBJ1-1; tentatively, D is TRBD1 (6 bases). The CDR3 contains 15 residues. The germline CDR1 and CDR2 sequences are SGHNT and YYREEE (reference sequence). V was trimmed by 4 bases and J by 6 bases, leaving 19 bases between them. CDR3 in amino acids: CASSGGGGRFAEAFF. As DNA, the CDR3 is TGTGCCAGCAGCGGGGGAGGGGGTCGGTTTGCTGAAGCTTTCTTT. The full variable domain, in which reference TRBV5-4 and TRBJ1-1 provide the parts outside the CDR3, is ETGVTQSPTHLIKTRGQQVTLRCSSQSGHNTVSWYQQALGQGPQFIFQYYREEENGRGNFPPRFSGLQFPNYSSELNVNALELDDSALYLCASSGGGGRFAEAFFGQGTRLTVV.

The chain couples TRBV9 to TRBJ2-1; TRBD2 matches 7 bases. The V gene's germline CDR1 is SGDLS and CDR2 YYNGEE. This CDR3 has 16 residues. J gave up 1 base and V 1 base, and 5 bases lay outside the gene matches. The chain's CDR3 is CASSVYRAGSYNEQFF. As DNA, the CDR3 is TGTGCCAGCAGCGTATATAGAGCGGGATCCTACAATGAGCAGTTCTTC.

This chain connects TRBV19 to TRBJ1-4; 10 nucleotides line up with TRBD1. The ends lost 7 bases at V and 9 bases at J; junction bases unmatched: 8. Germline V gene sequence: CDR1 LNHDA, CDR2 SQIVND (reference sequence). The CDR3 covers 14 residues. The CDR3 nucleotides are TGTGCCAGTACCGAGACAGGGGGCTCTAAAAAACTGTTTTTT. Translating gives CASTETGGSKKLFF.

The chain couples TRBV10-1 to TRBJ2-7; 7 bases agree with TRBD1. In germline, CDR1 is WNHNN, CDR2 SYGVQD (reference sequence). The CDR3 sequence is 13 residues long. Losses at the gene ends were 4 bases for V and 4 bases for J; bases not matched to a gene: 4. CDR3 in DNA: TGCGCCAGCAGTGTCGGGACAGAGTACGAGCAGTACTTC. This encodes CASSVGTEYEQYF.

This clone was counted a single time. J is TRBJ1-6 and V is TRBV7-2; D not resolved. Germline V gene sequence: CDR1 SGHTA, CDR2 FQGNSA. With 1 base removed from V and 8 bases from J, the gap between germline ends came to 9 bases. The CDR3 spans 14 residues. CDR3 region: CASSLDHSYSPLHF. For the CDR3, the DNA is TGTGCCAGCAGCTTAGACCACAGTTATTCACCCCTCCACTTT.

V is TRBV9 and J is TRBJ2-5; a possible D gene is TRBD2 (5 bases). This CDR3 comprises 15 residues. The germline V and J ends were trimmed by 0 bases and 6 bases, with 15 bases remaining between them. Germline V gives CDR1 SGDLS, CDR2 YYNGEE. In DNA form, the CDR3 reads TGTGCCAGCAGCGTAGGTTCCGGCGGGTTGAAGACCCAGTACTTC. This sequence encodes CASSVGSGGLKTQYF.

This clone was seen more than once but under ten times. CDR3 DNA sequence: TGTGCCAGCAGCTTGTTTCAGGGCGCGGGAAACACCATATATTTT. It translates to CASSLFQGAGNTIYF. The chain has TRBV5-5 and TRBJ1-3, with D perhaps TRBD1 (5 bases). Trimming left V 1 base short and J 4 bases short, with 12 bases between. CDR3 size: 15 residues. Germline CDR1 is SGHKS and CDR2 is YYEKEE (reference sequence).